The source of this T cell receptor (beta chain) is a study of blood T cell repertoires in COVID-19. Study background: Collection of acute and convalescent COVID-19 samples took place in the United States, Italy and Spain. From T cells, B-cell-depleted T cells, or PBMCs came the material, which was cDNA or gDNA.

This CDR3 has 19 residues. CDR1 and CDR2 (germline): MDHEN, SYDVKM. The V gene lost 5 bases and the J gene lost 0 bases, with 23 bases spanning the gap. In the source study's methods: Researchers report that nucleated cell counts were estimated from reference gene primer amplification. Assay: immunoSEQ multiplex PCR; the TCRdb copy retains only in-frame clones and omits some. The V and J calls and the clone size are those of that table, but D and trimming were determined from the DNA. The sample yields under 35,000 clones, 85% seen once. What was sequenced was peripheral blood. The rearrangement links TRBV28 to TRBJ2-1, with D tentatively TRBD1 (5 bases). The receptor's source is a woman in her fifties or sixties with active COVID-19. CDR3 in amino acids: CASSTTDTNRASSYNEQFF. The CDR3 DNA reads TGTGCCAGCAGTACTACGGACACTAACCGGGCTAGCTCCTACAATGAGCAGTTCTTC. The full variable domain, its missing parts supplied by reference TRBV28 and TRBJ2-1, is DVKVTQSSRYLVKRTGEKVFLECVQDMDHENMFWYRQDPGLGLRLIYFSYDVKMKEKGDIPEGYSVSREKKERFSLILESASTNQTSMYLCASSTTDTNRASSYNEQFFGPGTRLTVL.